The 22 T cell receptor beta chains presented below share a single source sample, sequenced in a study of cytomegalovirus exposure and HLA in healthy donors. TCRdb's copy holds only in-frame clones and misses some; the assay was immunoSEQ multiplex PCR. Of some 68,000 clones listed, approximately 97% are singletons. Sequenced material: PBMCs. Receptors originate from a man aged 18 to 30 in good health and CMV-seronegative.

The chain has TRBV7-9 and TRBJ1-4, with TRBD1 identical over 7 bases. Germline V gene lookup returns CDR1 SEHNR and CDR2 FQNEAQ (reference sequence). Germline trimming cut 4 bases from V and 3 bases from J; bases unmatched to any gene: 5. The CDR3 sequence is 15 residues long. CDR3 sequence reads: CASSSDRVANEKLFF. The CDR3 DNA follows: TGTGCCAGCAGCTCCGACAGGGTAGCTAATGAAAAACTGTTTTTT.

Here the CDR3 reads CASSWGGYSNQPQHF. CDR3 bases: TGTGCCAGCAGTTGGGGGGGCTATAGCAATCAGCCCCAGCATTTT. The genes are TRBV6-5 and TRBJ1-5, with D tentatively TRBD1 (6 bases). V lost 4 bases, J lost 0 bases, and 10 bases lay in between. Per germline, CDR1 MNHEY and CDR2 SVGAGI. CDR3 length: 15 amino acids.

J is TRBJ1-5 and V is TRBV19; 10 bases are a match to TRBD1. The CDR3 is 17 residues long. CDR1 and CDR2 from the germline V gene are LNHDA and SQIVND (reference sequence). J was trimmed by 1 base and V by 5 bases; bases with no gene match: 8. The CDR3: CASSRTPGQGSNQPQHF. The CDR3 DNA is TGTGCCAGTAGTCGAACGCCGGGACAGGGGAGCAATCAGCCCCAGCATTTT.

This sequence joins TRBV10-3 and TRBJ2-7; no clear D gene. CDR3 length: 11 amino acids. Looked up from germline, CDR1 is ENHRY and CDR2 is SYGVKD. V shed 3 bases and J shed 7 bases, with 7 bases lying between them. The CDR3 bases are TGTGCCATCAGTGATACTGAGGAGCAGTACTTC. It encodes CAISDTEEQYF.

This clone was seen once. The chain has TRBV7-9 and TRBJ2-5; no firm D call. The germline V and J ends were trimmed by 2 bases and 4 bases, with 8 bases remaining between them. The germline gives CDR1 SEHNR, CDR2 FQNEAQ (reference sequence). The CDR3 is 13 residues long. CDR3 sequence (DNA): TGTGCCAGCAGCTTATCGAGTCTAGAGACCCAGTACTTC. This codes for CASSLSSLETQYF. The full variable domain, with the rest looked up from reference TRBV7-9 and TRBJ2-5, is DTGVSQNPRHKITKRGQNVTFRCDPISEHNRLYWYRQTLGQGPEFLTYFQNEAQLEKSRLLSDRFSAERPKGSFSTLEIQRTEQGDSAMYLCASSLSSLETQYFGPGTRLLVL.

This chain joins TRBV7-6 and TRBJ2-5; 7 bases align to TRBD2. Germline CDR1 reads SGHVS; CDR2 reads FNYEAQ. With 3 bases clipped from V and 2 bases from J, the junction kept 9 bases outside the gene matches. The CDR3 covers 16 residues. CDR3: CASSLGPSGGQETQYF. In DNA form, the CDR3 reads TGTGCCAGCAGCTTGGGTCCCTCCGGGGGGCAAGAGACCCAGTACTTC.

Turning to this clone: Other DNA sequences in this sample translate to the same CDR3. The chain joins TRBV9 to TRBJ1-1; D unclear. Trimming took off 0 bases at V and 4 bases at J, with 7 bases between the two ends. Germline V CDR1 and CDR2: SGDLS, YYNGEE. This CDR3 spans 13 amino acids. The CDR3 protein is CASSVGGSTEAFF. CDR3 coding DNA: TGTGCCAGCAGCGTAGGCGGGAGCACTGAAGCTTTCTTT.

CDR3 sequence: CASVATGQGNEKLFF. DNA for the CDR3: TGTGCCAGCGTCGCTACGGGACAGGGGAATGAAAAACTGTTTTTT. The J gene is TRBJ1-4, the V gene TRBV6-5; 10 bases match TRBD1. CDR1 MNHEY and CDR2 SVGAGI come from the germline V gene. There are 15 residues in the CDR3. The V gene end was trimmed by 8 bases and the J gene end by 5 bases; junction bases not matched to a gene: 8.

CDR3 region: CASSHRLAGSYNEQFF. CDR3 sequence (DNA): TGTGCCAGCAGCCACAGGCTAGCGGGCTCCTACAATGAGCAGTTCTTC. J is TRBJ2-1 and V is TRBV11-1; 8 bases match TRBD2. The CDR3 loop spans 16 amino acids. V dropped 5 bases and J dropped 0; count of bases not matched to a gene: 6. Germline V CDR1 and CDR2: SGHAT, FQDESV (reference sequence).

V usage is TRBV6-5 and J usage is TRBJ1-1; 7 bases are shared with TRBD1. Trimming at V came to 4 bases and at J to 10 bases, leaving 6 bases not matched to a gene. Per the germline V gene, CDR1 is MNHEY and CDR2 is SVGAGI. This CDR3 has 12 amino acids. The CDR3 DNA follows: TGTGCCAGCAGTTCCCGAACAGGGGCAGCTTTCTTT. This codes for CASSSRTGAAFF.

This chain connects TRBV10-2 to TRBJ1-1, with D unresolved. The V gene lost 6 bases and the J gene lost 1 base, with 9 bases spanning the gap. Per germline, CDR1 WSHSY and CDR2 SAAADI. This CDR3 has 13 residues. The CDR3 loop is CASRSYRNTEAFF. The CDR3 DNA is TGCGCCAGCAGATCTTACAGGAACACTGAAGCTTTCTTT.

This chain uses TRBV5-6 with TRBJ1-1, with TRBD1 identical over 8 bases. The CDR3 has 14 residues. With V trimmed by 4 bases and J by 5 bases, 7 bases remained unmatched. Germline V CDR1 and CDR2: SGHDT, YYEEEE. CDR3 in amino acids: CASSRRGPRTEAFF. The CDR3 nucleotides are TGTGCCAGCAGCCGCAGGGGGCCGCGGACTGAAGCTTTCTTT. Complete variable domain (other parts from reference TRBV5-6 and TRBJ1-1): DAGVTQSPTHLIKTRGQQVTLRCSPKSGHDTVSWYQQALGQGPQFIFQYYEEEERQRGNFPDRFSGHQFPNYSSELNVNALLLGDSALYLCASSRRGPRTEAFFGQGTRLTVV.

The V and J genes are TRBV4-1 and TRBJ2-1; TRBD2 matches 14 bases. The CDR3 runs to 17 residues. The J segment lost 6 bases and the V segment lost 2 bases, leaving 6 bases of the junction unmatched. Germline lookup yields CDR1 MGHRA and CDR2 YSYEKL. The CDR3 DNA follows: TGCGCCAGCAGCCAAACTACGACTAGCGGGAGGGCCAATGAGCAGTTCTTC. Its protein is CASSQTTTSGRANEQFF.

This sequence joins TRBV6-5 and TRBJ1-2, with unresolved D. CDR3 length: 13 amino acids. With 0 bases removed from V and 6 bases from J, the gap between germline ends came to 8 bases. Per germline, CDR1 MNHEY and CDR2 SVGAGI. As DNA, the CDR3 is TGTGCCAGCAGTTACTCGGTGAGCCATGGCTACACCTTC. It yields the protein CASSYSVSHGYTF.

This chain links TRBV6-6 with TRBJ1-1, with D unresolved. The germline gives CDR1 MNHNY, CDR2 SVGAGI (reference sequence). Trimming took 4 bases from V and 1 from J, leaving 7 bases between them. This CDR3 region has 13 residues. The CDR3 sequence: CASSLAGNTEAFF. CDR3 DNA: TGTGCCAGCAGTTTGGCGGGGAACACTGAAGCTTTCTTT.

On this clone itself: An end of the junction differs from the germline gene, which may be a read error. The chain links TRBV6-5 to TRBJ2-4; 7 bases fit TRBD1. Germline CDR1 MNHEY, CDR2 SVGAGI. CDR3 length equals 11 residues. The CDR3 region is CASSDGQASQF. CDR3 in DNA: TGTGCCAGCAGTGATGGACAGGCGTCTCAATTC.

The chain recombines TRBV7-9 with TRBJ2-1, with D possibly matching TRBD2 (6 bases). Germline V gene lookup returns CDR1 SEHNR and CDR2 FQNEAQ (reference sequence). There are 15 residues in the CDR3. V shed 5 bases and J shed 2 bases, with 13 bases lying between them. The CDR3 protein is CASSPGTPTYNEQFF. DNA for the CDR3: TGTGCCAGCAGCCCGGGGACTCCTACCTACAATGAGCAGTTCTTC.

The rearrangement links TRBV29-1 to TRBJ2-1; 8 bases agree with TRBD1. The V segment lost 1 base and the J segment 4 bases; nucleotides outside the gene matches: 12. The CDR3 contains 17 residues. The germline CDR1 and CDR2 sequences are SQVTM and ANQGSEA. CDR3: CSVEVGTGGRGYNEQFF. In DNA form, the CDR3 reads TGCAGCGTTGAAGTCGGGACAGGCGGAAGGGGATACAATGAGCAGTTCTTC.

The chain links TRBV6-5 to TRBJ2-7, with 8 bases matching TRBD2. Germline CDR1 and CDR2: MNHEY and SVGAGI. The junction had 9 bases not matched to a gene; V was cut back by 5 bases and J by 3 bases. The CDR3 is 15 amino acids. CDR3 sequence: CASSMSGSGNYEQYF. The CDR3 region has the DNA TGTGCCAGCAGTATGAGCGGGAGTGGGAACTACGAGCAGTACTTC.

The chain has TRBV9 and TRBJ1-2; D not certain. The CDR3 runs to 16 residues. Germline V gene lookup returns CDR1 SGDLS and CDR2 YYNGEE. V was pared by 4 bases and J by 5 bases, with 21 bases between. The CDR3 spells CASSPSWRPNFYGYTF. CDR3 DNA sequence: TGTGCCAGCAGCCCCTCGTGGCGGCCCAATTTTTATGGCTACACCTTC.

This clone was recorded only once. The CDR3, as DNA: TGTGCCAGCAGTTTACATTTCGGACAGGGGGCGGGGACCTACGAGCAGTACTTC. Encoded protein: CASSLHFGQGAGTYEQYF. This chain links TRBV27 with TRBJ2-7; TRBD1 matches at 11 bases. The CDR3 has 18 amino acids. With V trimmed by 2 bases and J by 2 bases, 11 bases remained unmatched. Germline-derived CDR1 and CDR2 are MNHEY and SMNVEV (reference sequence).

The chain uses TRBV6-6 and TRBJ1-1; a weak D match, TRBD1 (6 bases). The CDR3 extends over 12 amino acids. From germline, CDR1 is MNHNY and CDR2 SVGAGI (reference sequence). The germline V and J ends were trimmed by 2 bases and 11 bases, with 12 bases remaining between them. CDR3 DNA: TGTGCCAGCAGTTACCTACAGGGTGTCGCTTTCTTT. The encoded protein is CASSYLQGVAFF.